The T cell receptor beta chain under discussion was sequenced for a study of T-cell reconstitution after alpha-beta-depleted transplantation in children. Regarding this clonotype: No antigen is known for it.

Preparation of the TCRbeta library was carried out with unique molecular identifiers. TCRdb processed the PCR reads anew with MiXCR; each CDR3 protein has one entry. The sample lists fewer than 750,000 distinct CDR3 sequences; around 23% were seen once. Germline V gene sequence: CDR1 KGHDR, CDR2 SFDVKD. The V and J ends lost 5 bases and 2 bases respectively, with 7 bases between them. The CDR3 sequence is 13 residues long. Study-wide points: Surviving recipient cells, namely T cells and thymic progenitors, were the source of high day-60 TCRbeta diversity in some patients. There were reportedly several hundred expanded graft clones from which alpha-beta T cells came about two months after transplant. Among T cells one year after transplant, newly produced cells accounted for most counts and diversity.

The TCR originated in a boy under two years old who had a stem cell transplant for acute myeloid leukemia, so the T cells may come from the graft donor. This chain links TRBV24-1 with TRBJ2-3; no clear D. The sample was PBMCs, mostly from graft donor cells, taken 360 days after TCRalphabeta/CD19-depleted stem cell transplant. The CDR3 nucleotides are TGTGCCACCAGTGCTGGATACACAGATACGCAGTATTTT. This codes for CATSAGYTDTQYF.